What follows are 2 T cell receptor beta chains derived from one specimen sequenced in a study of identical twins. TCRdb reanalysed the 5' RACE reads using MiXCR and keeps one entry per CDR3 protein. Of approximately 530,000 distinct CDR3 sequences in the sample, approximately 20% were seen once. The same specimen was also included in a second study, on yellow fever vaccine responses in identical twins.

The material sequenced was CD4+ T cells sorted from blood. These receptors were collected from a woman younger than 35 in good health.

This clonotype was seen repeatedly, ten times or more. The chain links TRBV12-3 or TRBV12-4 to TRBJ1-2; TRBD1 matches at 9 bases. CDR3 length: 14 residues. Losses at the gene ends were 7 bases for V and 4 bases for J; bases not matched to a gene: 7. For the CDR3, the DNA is TGTGCCAGCACCCTGGACAGGGGCGGCTATGGCTACACCTTC. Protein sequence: CASTLDRGGYGYTF.

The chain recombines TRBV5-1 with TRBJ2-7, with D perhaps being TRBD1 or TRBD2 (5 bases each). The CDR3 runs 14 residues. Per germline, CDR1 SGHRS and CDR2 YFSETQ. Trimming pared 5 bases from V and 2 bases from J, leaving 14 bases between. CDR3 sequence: CASRRGEQTYEQYF. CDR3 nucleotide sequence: TGCGCCAGCAGAAGAGGGGAACAGACCTACGAGCAGTACTTC.